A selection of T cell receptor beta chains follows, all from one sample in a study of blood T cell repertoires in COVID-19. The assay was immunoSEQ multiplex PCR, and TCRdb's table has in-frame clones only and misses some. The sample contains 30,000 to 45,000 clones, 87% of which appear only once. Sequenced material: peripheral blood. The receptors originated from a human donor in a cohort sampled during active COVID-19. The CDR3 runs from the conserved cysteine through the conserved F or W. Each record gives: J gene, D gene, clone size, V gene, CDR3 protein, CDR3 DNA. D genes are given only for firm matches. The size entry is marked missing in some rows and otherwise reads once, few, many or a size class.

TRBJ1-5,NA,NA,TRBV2,CATHDRTNQPQHF,TGTGCCACTCACGACAGGACGAATCAGCCCCAGCATTTT
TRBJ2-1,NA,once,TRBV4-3,CASSQDGSAALSYNEQFF,TGCGCCAGCAGCCAAGACGGTAGCGCTGCACTCTCCTACAATGAGCAGTTCTTC
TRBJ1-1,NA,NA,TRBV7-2,CASSLVRANTEAFF,TGTGCCAGCAGCTTAGTTCGAGCGAACACTGAAGCTTTCTTT
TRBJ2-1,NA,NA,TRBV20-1,CSPLGDNEQFF,TGCAGTCCCCTCGGGGATAATGAGCAGTTCTTC
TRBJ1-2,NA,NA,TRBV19,CASSIQDRAGGYTF,TGTGCCAGTAGTATCCAGGACCGGGCGGGGGGCTACACCTTC
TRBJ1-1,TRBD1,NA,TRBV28,CASSPWTGGNTEAFF,TGTGCCAGCAGTCCCTGGACAGGGGGGAACACTGAAGCTTTCTTT
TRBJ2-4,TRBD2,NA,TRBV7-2,CASSFTSGTLAKNIQYF,TGTGCCAGCAGCTTCACTAGCGGGACCCTAGCCAAAAACATTCAGTACTTC
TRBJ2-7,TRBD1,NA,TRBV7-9,CASSLEGGQGGYEQYF,TGTGCCAGCAGCTTAGAAGGGGGACAGGGTGGGTACGAGCAGTACTTC
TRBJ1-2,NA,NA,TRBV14,CASSRTANYGYTF,TGTGCCAGCAGCCGGACAGCTAACTATGGCTACACCTTC
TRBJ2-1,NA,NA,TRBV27,CASSIASGHIYNEQFF,TGTGCCAGCTCTATTGCGTCGGGACACATCTACAATGAGCAGTTCTTC
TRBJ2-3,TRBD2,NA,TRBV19,CASRTSGSTDTQYF,TGTGCCAGTAGGACTAGCGGCAGCACAGATACGCAGTATTTT
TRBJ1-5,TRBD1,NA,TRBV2,CASSDKEDRGNQPQHF,TGTGCCAGCAGTGATAAGGAGGACAGGGGTAATCAGCCCCAGCATTTT
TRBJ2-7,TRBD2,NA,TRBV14,CASSQALSGTSGRDEQYF,TGTGCCAGCAGCCAAGCTCTTTCGGGGACTAGCGGGAGGGACGAGCAGTACTTC
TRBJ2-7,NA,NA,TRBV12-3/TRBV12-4,CASSLHLMVEQYF,TGTGCCAGCAGTTTGCACCTAATGGTGGAGCAGTACTTC
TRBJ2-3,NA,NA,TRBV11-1,CASSLGGEDTDTQYF,TGTGCCAGCAGCTTAGGGGGGGAAGACACAGATACGCAGTATTTT
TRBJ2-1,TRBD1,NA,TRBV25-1,CASGQSDRAEQFF,TGTGCCAGCGGCCAGTCGGACAGGGCTGAGCAGTTCTTC
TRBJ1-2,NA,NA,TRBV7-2,CASSLSGGARGYTF,TGTGCCAGCAGCTTAAGCGGGGGGGCGCGTGGCTACACCTTC
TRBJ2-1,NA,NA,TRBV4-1,CASSQGRSFTEQFF,TGCGCCAGCAGCCAGGGCCGGTCCTTCACTGAGCAGTTCTTC
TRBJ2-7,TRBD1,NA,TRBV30,CAWEPGQGFTKQYF,TGTGCCTGGGAACCGGGACAGGGGTTTACGAAGCAGTACTTC
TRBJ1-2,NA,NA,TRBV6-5,CASSQSGNYGYTF,TGTGCCAGCAGTCAATCAGGGAACTATGGCTACACCTTC
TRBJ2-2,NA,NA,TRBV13,CASSLESHTNRDTGELFF,TGTGCCAGCAGCTTAGAATCGCACACCAATCGGGACACCGGGGAGCTGTTTTTT
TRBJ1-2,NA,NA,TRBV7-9,CASSGAYGYTF,TGTGCCAGCAGCGGGGCTTATGGCTACACCTTC
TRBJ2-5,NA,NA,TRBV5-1,CASSFNGQETQYF,TGCGCCAGCAGCTTTAACGGGCAAGAGACCCAGTACTTC
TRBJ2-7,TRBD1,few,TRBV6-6,CASSRQGYEQYF,TGTGCCAGCAGTCGACAGGGGTACGAGCAGTACTTC
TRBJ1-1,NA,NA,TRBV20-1,CSASLEGGLGEAFF,TGCAGTGCTAGTCTGGAGGGGGGGTTGGGTGAAGCTTTCTTT
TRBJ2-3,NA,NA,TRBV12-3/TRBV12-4,CASSPSGGETQYF,TGTGCCAGCAGCCCCTCGGGCGGGGAGACGCAGTATTTT
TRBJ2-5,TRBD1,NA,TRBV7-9,CASSFKRGLGGETQYF,TGTGCCAGCAGCTTCAAGAGGGGGCTCGGTGGAGAGACCCAGTACTTC
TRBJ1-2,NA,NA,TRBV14,CASSQDPYPRGVWGGYTF,TGTGCCAGCAGCCAAGACCCATATCCCAGGGGTGTCTGGGGTGGCTACACCTTC
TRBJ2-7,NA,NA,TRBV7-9,CASSLSGLYEQYF,TGTGCCAGCAGCTTATCAGGACTCTACGAGCAGTACTTC
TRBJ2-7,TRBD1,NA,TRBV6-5,CASTPAGTGGYEQYF,TGTGCCAGCACCCCCGCCGGGACAGGGGGCTACGAGCAGTACTTC
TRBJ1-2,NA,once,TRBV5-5,CASSPDEAWGYTF,TGTGCCAGCAGCCCGGATGAGGCTTGGGGCTACACCTTC
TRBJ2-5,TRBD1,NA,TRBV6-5,CASSYLDRKETQYF,TGTGCCAGCAGTTACTTGGACAGGAAAGAGACCCAGTACTTC
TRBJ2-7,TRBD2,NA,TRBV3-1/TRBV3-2,CASSRKSPGLAGGSYEQYF,TGTGCCAGCAGCCGAAAAAGCCCGGGACTAGCGGGGGGCTCCTACGAGCAGTACTTC
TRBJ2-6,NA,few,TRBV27,CASSRSGGSGANVLTF,TGTGCCAGCAGCCGCTCCGGGGGCTCTGGGGCCAACGTCCTGACTTTC
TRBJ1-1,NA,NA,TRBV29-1,CSVEEPAGMNTEAFF,TGCAGCGTTGAAGAACCGGCGGGCATGAACACTGAAGCTTTCTTT